The 20 T cell receptor beta chains in this list originate from one sample, sequenced in a study of blood T cell repertoires in COVID-19. Only in-frame clones appear in the TCRdb table, and some are missing; sequencing was by immunoSEQ multiplex PCR. Found here are around 240,000 clones, roughly 85% of them singletons; the top ten hold 0.98%. The sample was peripheral blood. These TCRs come from a man aged 40-49 years with acute or convalescent COVID-19.

The V and J genes are TRBV29-1 and TRBJ2-4; possible D gene TRBD2, 5 bases. CDR3 size: 12 residues. The V end lost 7 bases, the J end lost 10 bases, and 17 bases lay between the germline ends. Germline CDR1 is SQVTM and CDR2 is ANQGSEA. The CDR3 sequence: CSGGRDGGIQYF. The CDR3 bases are TGCAGCGGTGGAAGGGATGGAGGAATTCAGTACTTC.

This clone was detected only a few times. The chain uses TRBV28 and TRBJ1-5, with 7 bases fitting TRBD1. V trimming: 8 bases; J trimming: 11 bases; junction bases outside the gene matches: 18. This CDR3 has 15 amino acids. Germline values: CDR1 MDHEN, CDR2 SYDVKM. CDR3 region: CASEERGPRQATQHF. The CDR3 nucleotides read TGTGCCAGCGAGGAAAGGGGGCCGCGACAGGCGACCCAGCATTTT.

This chain links TRBV6-5 with TRBJ2-7; 10 nucleotides line up with TRBD2. The CDR3 runs 15 residues. With 4 bases clipped from V and 2 bases from J, the junction kept 5 bases outside the gene matches. The germline V gene has CDR1 MNHEY and CDR2 SVGAGI. The CDR3 DNA follows: TGTGCCAGCAGTTCCGAAGGACTAGCGGCCTACGAGCAGTACTTC. This encodes CASSSEGLAAYEQYF.

This chain joins TRBV3-1 (or the pseudogene TRBV3-2) and TRBJ1-1, with D hard to call. The CDR3 covers 15 residues. Trimming shortened V by 4 bases and J by 5 bases, and 17 bases separated the two germline ends. Germline CDR1 LGHDT, CDR2 YNNKEL (reference sequence). The CDR3 loop is CASSPRRIPRTEAFF. The CDR3 coding sequence is TGTGCCAGCAGCCCTAGGAGGATACCCCGTACTGAAGCTTTCTTT.

The rearrangement uses TRBV18 and TRBJ1-4; 9 nucleotides agree with TRBD1. The germline V gene has CDR1 KGHSH and CDR2 LQKENI. Trimming cost V 3 bases and J 8 bases; bases outside gene matches: 4. This CDR3 has 14 amino acids. This CDR3 is CASSPGQGSEKLFF. The CDR3 DNA follows: TGTGCCAGCTCACCGGGACAGGGAAGCGAAAAACTGTTTTTT. The variable domain in full, completed from reference TRBV18 and TRBJ1-4, reads NAGVMQNPRHLVRRRGQEARLRCSPMKGHSHVYWYRQLPEEGLKFMVYLQKENIIDESGMPKERFSAEFPKEGPSILRIQQVVRGDSAAYFCASSPGQGSEKLFFGSGTQLSVL.

This chain joins TRBV3-1 (or the pseudogene TRBV3-2) and TRBJ1-1; D possibly corresponds to TRBD1 (5 bases). This CDR3 region has 14 residues. Germline CDR1 and CDR2: LGHDT and YNNKEL (reference sequence). Trimming pared 5 bases from V and 5 bases from J, leaving 15 bases between. The DNA of the CDR3 is TGTGCCAGCAGCTCAGGGTGGGGAAGAACTGAAGCTTTCTTT. Translating gives CASSSGWGRTEAFF.

The V and J genes are TRBV10-3 and TRBJ1-2; 8 bases line up with TRBD1. Per germline, CDR1 ENHRY and CDR2 SYGVKD. This CDR3 comprises 17 residues. V dropped 3 bases and J dropped 3; count of bases not matched to a gene: 12. In DNA, the CDR3 is TGTGCCATCAGTGAATTCGACAGGGGATTCGGGTACTATGGCTACACCTTC. Its translation: CAISEFDRGFGYYGYTF.

The chain employs TRBV7-6 and TRBJ2-6; tentative D call: TRBD1 (7 bases). With 1 base removed from V and 0 bases from J, the gap between germline ends came to 13 bases. Germline V gives CDR1 SGHVS, CDR2 FNYEAQ. The CDR3 is made up of 18 amino acids. The CDR3 reads CASSLGSRGDSGANVLTF. DNA of the CDR3: TGTGCCAGCAGCTTAGGAAGCAGGGGGGACTCTGGGGCCAACGTCCTGACTTTC.

V and J are TRBV29-1 and TRBJ2-2, with 7 bases lining up with TRBD1. CDR3 length: 15 residues. Germline CDR1 reads SQVTM; CDR2 reads ANQGSEA. Unmatched junction bases numbered 7, after V lost 1 base and J lost 5 bases. CDR3 residues: CSVEVGTAKTGELFF. The CDR3 DNA is TGCAGCGTTGAAGTTGGGACAGCTAAAACCGGGGAGCTGTTTTTT.

V usage is TRBV5-1 and J usage is TRBJ2-1, with 12 bases identical to TRBD2. This CDR3 is 15 amino acids long. V shed 4 bases and J 6 bases; nucleotides not matched to a gene: 5. CDR1 and CDR2 (germline): SGHRS, YFSETQ. The CDR3 bases are TGCGCCAGCAGCATGGCTAGCGGGGGGGCCAATGAGCAGTTCTTC. Its translation: CASSMASGGANEQFF.

The chain employs TRBV6-6 and TRBJ1-4; D gene uncertain. CDR3 size: 12 residues. With 6 bases removed from V and 8 bases from J, the gap between germline ends came to 10 bases. Germline-derived CDR1 and CDR2 are MNHNY and SVGAGI (reference sequence). CDR3 protein: CASRKKEEKLFF. DNA of the CDR3: TGTGCCAGCAGAAAAAAGGAGGAAAAACTGTTTTTT.

The V gene is TRBV28, the J gene TRBJ1-2; D is unclear. There are 14 residues in the CDR3. Trimming left V 8 bases short and J 0 bases short, with 13 bases between. Per the germline V gene, CDR1 is MDHEN and CDR2 is SYDVKM. CDR3 protein: CASLKPGPNYGYTF. CDR3 nucleotides: TGTGCCAGCCTTAAGCCAGGTCCTAACTATGGCTACACCTTC.

Only one count was recorded for this clone. The chain couples TRBV9 to TRBJ2-3; D remains unclear. V shed 4 bases and J shed 3 bases, with 9 bases lying between them. This CDR3 contains 13 residues. Germline V gene data show CDR1 as SGDLS and CDR2 as YYNGEE. The CDR3 DNA follows: TGTGCCAGCAGCCCGACTCCTACAGATACGCAGTATTTT. The encoded protein is CASSPTPTDTQYF.

This chain joins TRBV9 and TRBJ2-2; weak D call: TRBD1 (6 bases). This CDR3 region has 13 residues. Germline V gene lookup returns CDR1 SGDLS and CDR2 YYNGEE. The ends were cut back, 1 base at V and 8 bases at J, with 9 bases in the middle. The CDR3 is CASSVQGFGELFF. Written as DNA, the CDR3 is TGTGCCAGCAGCGTACAGGGGTTTGGGGAGCTGTTTTTT.

The V gene is TRBV6-5, the J gene TRBJ2-5, with TRBD1 as a possible D gene (6 bases). Germline V gene sequence: CDR1 MNHEY, CDR2 SVGAGI. This CDR3 is built from 15 residues. V was trimmed by 5 bases and J by 2 bases, leaving 15 bases between them. CDR3: CASSPERTVQETQYF. The CDR3 bases are TGTGCCAGCAGTCCCGAGAGGACAGTTCAAGAGACCCAGTACTTC.

The rearrangement uses TRBV7-9 and TRBJ2-7, with D uncertain. This CDR3 region has 11 residues. Germline V gives CDR1 SEHNR, CDR2 FQNEAQ (reference sequence). Deletions cut 5 bases from V and 2 bases from J, with 4 bases between. This CDR3 reads CASSGTYEQYF. Here the CDR3 DNA reads TGTGCCAGCAGCGGCACCTACGAGCAGTACTTC.

The CDR3: CASSRTGGQNTEAFF. CDR3 DNA sequence: TGTGCCAGCTCTCGGACGGGGGGACAGAACACTGAAGCTTTCTTT. The chain carries TRBV6-5 and TRBJ1-1; possible D gene TRBD1, 6 bases. CDR1 MNHEY and CDR2 SVGAGI come from the germline V gene. This CDR3 region has 15 residues. The V gene lost 8 bases and the J gene lost 1 base, with 17 bases spanning the gap.

The chain carries TRBV7-6 and TRBJ2-3; D perhaps matches TRBD1 (6 bases). CDR3 length equals 16 residues. CDR1 and CDR2 from the germline V gene are SGHVS and FNYEAQ. V lost 0 bases, J lost 5 bases, and 15 bases lay in between. The DNA of the CDR3 is TGTGCCAGCAGCTTAGCGAGGTACAGGGATGGAGATACGCAGTATTTT. This sequence encodes CASSLARYRDGDTQYF.

CDR3 amino acids: CASKKDYKEQFF. The CDR3 DNA reads TGTGCCAGTAAAAAGGACTATAAGGAGCAGTTCTTC. This chain links TRBV19 with TRBJ2-1, with a possible D match to TRBD2 (6 bases). The CDR3 sequence is 12 residues long. V was pared by 7 bases and J by 10 bases, with 14 bases between. Germline V CDR1 and CDR2: LNHDA, SQIVND (reference sequence).

Turning to this clone: Additional DNA sequences in this sample encode the identical CDR3. The V and J genes are TRBV5-1 and TRBJ2-5; 7 bases map to TRBD1. V shed 0 bases and J 4 bases; nucleotides not matched to a gene: 3. CDR3 size: 14 residues. Per germline, CDR1 SGHRS and CDR2 YFSETQ. CDR3 sequence reads: CASSLESGGETQYF. As DNA, the CDR3 is TGCGCCAGCAGCTTGGAGTCAGGGGGAGAGACCCAGTACTTC.